Listed below are T cell receptor beta chains from one sample, sequenced in a study of T-cell reconstitution after alpha-beta-depleted transplantation in children. From the PCR reads, TCRdb called clonotypes with MiXCR, one entry per CDR3 protein. The top ten clones hold less than 7% of a sample with about 15,000 distinct CDR3 sequences, 4.5% to 6.5% of them seen once. The specimen comprised PBMCs, sampled before TCRalphabeta/CD19-depleted stem cell transplant. These receptor sequences come from a boy aged 5 to 17 with acute lymphoblastic leukemia, due to receive a stem cell transplant. Both conserved end residues are trimmed from each CDR3. A row's size may be missing; if present it is once, few, many or a size class.

V,size,J,CDR3
TRBV4-2,many,TRBJ2-1,ASSHLGPGLAGVYEQF
TRBV11-2,many,TRBJ1-6,ASRDTGTAYNSPLH
TRBV20-1,medium-sized,TRBJ1-4,SARVLGNEKLF
TRBV19,many,TRBJ2-1,ASSRGASYNEQF
TRBV20-1,medium-sized,TRBJ2-3,SARERGLAGADTQY
TRBV7-9,many,TRBJ2-1,ASSHWTSGRNEQF
TRBV7-9,many,TRBJ2-2,ASSATRQGAGGELF
TRBV5-1,many,TRBJ2-7,ASSLDRGMSYEQY
TRBV12-3/TRBV12-4,many,TRBJ2-7,ASSSRSGRVYEQY
TRBV28,many,TRBJ1-2,ASSDGTGFNYGYT
TRBV20-1,many,TRBJ1-5,SARDKLGLWGNQPQH
TRBV4-2,many,TRBJ1-2,ASSPGTGNGYT
TRBV5-6,many,TRBJ2-3,ASSPGASIRGPTDTQY
TRBV3-1,many,TRBJ2-3,ASSQVWAGGRDTQY
TRBV7-9,many,TRBJ1-4,ASSSRQGTNEKLF
TRBV7-2,medium-sized,TRBJ2-5,ASSLSGRQETQY
TRBV5-1,many,TRBJ1-2,ASSLVAGTRGYT
TRBV6-1,many,TRBJ2-7,ASSEILAGGYEQY
TRBV18,medium-sized,TRBJ2-7,ASSPVVGLAVSYEQY
TRBV29-1,many,TRBJ2-2,SVKLGGGAGELF
TRBV5-1,-,TRBJ2-4,ASSSSVKNIQY
TRBV19,many,TRBJ1-1,ASSDGVTEAF
TRBV5-1,medium-sized,TRBJ1-6,ASSSSGLYNSPLH
TRBV18,many,TRBJ2-1,ASSPPLGTTEQF
TRBV20-1,many,TRBJ2-7,SARDAVGSRIEQY
TRBV29-1,many,TRBJ1-2,SVRKEGGVS
TRBV7-8,medium-sized,TRBJ1-1,ASSFQANTEAF
TRBV20-1,many,TRBJ2-7,SARTSGGYEQY
TRBV19,many,TRBJ2-2,ASTGQHDTGELF
TRBV21-1,many,TRBJ2-6,ASREGSGANVLT
TRBV12-3/TRBV12-4,many,TRBJ2-7,ASSLNEGVSEQY
TRBV5-6,many,TRBJ2-2,ASSSHLGRRDTGELF